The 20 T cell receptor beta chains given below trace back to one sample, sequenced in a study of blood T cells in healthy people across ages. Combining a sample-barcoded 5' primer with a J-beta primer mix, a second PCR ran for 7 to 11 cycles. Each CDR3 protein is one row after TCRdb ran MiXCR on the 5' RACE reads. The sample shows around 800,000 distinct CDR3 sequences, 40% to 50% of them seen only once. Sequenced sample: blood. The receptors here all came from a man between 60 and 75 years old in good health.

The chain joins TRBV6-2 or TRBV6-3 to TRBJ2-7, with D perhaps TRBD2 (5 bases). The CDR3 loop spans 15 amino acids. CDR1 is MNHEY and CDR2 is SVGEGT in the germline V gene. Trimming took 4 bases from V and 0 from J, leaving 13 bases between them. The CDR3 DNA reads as TGTGCCAGCAGTTTAGGGAGCCGAATCTCCTACGAGCAGTACTTC. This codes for CASSLGSRISYEQYF.

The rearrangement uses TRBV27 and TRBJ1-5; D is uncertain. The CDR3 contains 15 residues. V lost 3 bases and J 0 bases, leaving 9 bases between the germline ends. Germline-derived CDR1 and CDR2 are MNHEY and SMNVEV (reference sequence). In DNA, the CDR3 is TGTGCCAGCAGTTTTAGGGCGGCTAGCAATCAGCCCCAGCATTTT. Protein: CASSFRAASNQPQHF.

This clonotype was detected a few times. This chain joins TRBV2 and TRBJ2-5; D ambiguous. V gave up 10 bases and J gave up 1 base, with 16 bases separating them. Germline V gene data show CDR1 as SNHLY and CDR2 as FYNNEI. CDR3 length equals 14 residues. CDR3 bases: TGTGCCATTACTCCCCGGAGCTCCCAAGAGACCCAGTACTTC. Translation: CAITPRSSQETQYF.

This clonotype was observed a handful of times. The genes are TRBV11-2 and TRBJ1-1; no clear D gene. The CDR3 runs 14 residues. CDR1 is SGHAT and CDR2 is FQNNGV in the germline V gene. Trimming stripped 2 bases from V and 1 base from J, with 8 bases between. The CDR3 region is CASSLSWANTEAFF. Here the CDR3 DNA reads TGTGCCAGCAGCTTATCCTGGGCGAACACTGAAGCTTTCTTT.

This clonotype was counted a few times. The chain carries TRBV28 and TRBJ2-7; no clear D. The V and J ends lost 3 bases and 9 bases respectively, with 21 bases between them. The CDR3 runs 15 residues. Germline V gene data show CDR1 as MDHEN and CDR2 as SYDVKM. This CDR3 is CASSFKTPRSVSQYF. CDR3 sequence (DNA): TGTGCCAGCAGTTTTAAAACTCCCCGGAGCGTCTCGCAGTACTTC.

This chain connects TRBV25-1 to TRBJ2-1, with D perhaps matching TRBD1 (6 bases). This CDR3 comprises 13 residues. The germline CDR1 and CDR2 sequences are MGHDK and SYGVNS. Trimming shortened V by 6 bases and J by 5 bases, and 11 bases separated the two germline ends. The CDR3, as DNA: TGTGCCAGCAGCGTGGACAGAAACAATGAGCAGTTCTTC. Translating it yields CASSVDRNNEQFF.

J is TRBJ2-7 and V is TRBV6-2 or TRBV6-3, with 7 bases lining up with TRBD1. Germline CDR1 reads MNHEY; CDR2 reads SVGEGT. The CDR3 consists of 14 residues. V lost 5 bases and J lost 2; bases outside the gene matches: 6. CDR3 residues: CASSTTGPTYEQYF. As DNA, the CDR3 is TGTGCCAGCAGTACGACAGGGCCAACCTACGAGCAGTACTTC.

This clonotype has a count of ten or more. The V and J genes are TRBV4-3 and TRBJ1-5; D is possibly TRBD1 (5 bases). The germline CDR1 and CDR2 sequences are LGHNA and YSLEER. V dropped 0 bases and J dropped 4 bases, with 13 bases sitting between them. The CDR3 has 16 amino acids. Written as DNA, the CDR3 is TGCGCCAGCAGCCAAGATCTAAGGGGAGGAAATCAGCCCCAGCATTTT. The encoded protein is CASSQDLRGGNQPQHF.

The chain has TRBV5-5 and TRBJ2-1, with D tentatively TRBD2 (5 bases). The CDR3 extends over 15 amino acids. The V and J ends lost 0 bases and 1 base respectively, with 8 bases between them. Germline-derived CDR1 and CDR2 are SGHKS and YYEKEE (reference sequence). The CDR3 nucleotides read TGTGCCAGCAGCTTGGCGGAGGCGTCCTACAATGAGCAGTTCTTC. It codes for CASSLAEASYNEQFF.

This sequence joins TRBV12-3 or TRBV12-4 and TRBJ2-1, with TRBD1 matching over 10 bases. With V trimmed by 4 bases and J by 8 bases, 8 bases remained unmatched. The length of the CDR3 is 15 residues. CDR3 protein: CASSSGTGVLYEQFF. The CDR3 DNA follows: TGTGCCAGCAGTTCGGGGACAGGGGTTCTATATGAGCAGTTCTTC.

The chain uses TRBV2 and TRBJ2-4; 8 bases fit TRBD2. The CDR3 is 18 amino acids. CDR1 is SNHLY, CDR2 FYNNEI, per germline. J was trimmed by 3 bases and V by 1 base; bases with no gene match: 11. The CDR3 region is CASSEGTFGRGDKNIQYF. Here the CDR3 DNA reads TGTGCCAGCAGTGAAGGGACGTTTGGGCGGGGGGACAAAAACATTCAGTACTTC.

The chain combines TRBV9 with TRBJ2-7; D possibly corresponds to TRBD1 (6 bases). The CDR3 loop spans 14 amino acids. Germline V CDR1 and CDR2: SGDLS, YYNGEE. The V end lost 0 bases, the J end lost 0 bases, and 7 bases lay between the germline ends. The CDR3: CASSVADSSYEQYF. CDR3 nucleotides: TGTGCCAGCAGCGTAGCGGACAGCTCCTACGAGCAGTACTTC.

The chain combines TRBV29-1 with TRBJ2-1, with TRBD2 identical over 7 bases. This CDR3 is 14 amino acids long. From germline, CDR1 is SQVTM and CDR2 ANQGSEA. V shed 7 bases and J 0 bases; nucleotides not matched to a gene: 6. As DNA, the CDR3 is TGCAGCGGTGAGCGGGGCCGCTCCTACAATGAGCAGTTCTTC. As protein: CSGERGRSYNEQFF.

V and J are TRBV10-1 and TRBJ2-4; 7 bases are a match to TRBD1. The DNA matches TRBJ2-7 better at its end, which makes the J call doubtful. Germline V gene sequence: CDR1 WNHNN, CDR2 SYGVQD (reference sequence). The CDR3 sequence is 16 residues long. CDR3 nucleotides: TGCGCCAGCAGTGATTTTGAAAAGACAGGGATCTACGAGCAGTACTTC. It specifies CASSDFEKTGIYEQYF.

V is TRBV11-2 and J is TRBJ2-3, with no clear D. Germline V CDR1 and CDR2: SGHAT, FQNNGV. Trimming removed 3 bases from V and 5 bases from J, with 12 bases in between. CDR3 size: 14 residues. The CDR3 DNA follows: TGTGCCAGCAGCTTTAACACTGCGGTAGATACGCAGTATTTT. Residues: CASSFNTAVDTQYF.

The CDR3 protein is CASSSGDLYEQYF. The CDR3 region has the DNA TGTGCCAGCAGCTCGGGAGACCTCTACGAGCAGTACTTC. J is TRBJ2-7 and V is TRBV25-1; the D gene is possibly TRBD2 (6 bases). This CDR3 is built from 13 residues. V lost 6 bases and J lost 3, with 12 bases in between. The germline CDR1 and CDR2 sequences are MGHDK and SYGVNS.

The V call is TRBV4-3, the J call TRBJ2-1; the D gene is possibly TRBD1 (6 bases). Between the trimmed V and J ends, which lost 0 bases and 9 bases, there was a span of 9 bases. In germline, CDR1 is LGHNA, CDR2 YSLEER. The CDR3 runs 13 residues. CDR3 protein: CASSQEFRGEQFF. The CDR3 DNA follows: TGCGCCAGCAGCCAAGAATTCAGGGGTGAGCAGTTCTTC.

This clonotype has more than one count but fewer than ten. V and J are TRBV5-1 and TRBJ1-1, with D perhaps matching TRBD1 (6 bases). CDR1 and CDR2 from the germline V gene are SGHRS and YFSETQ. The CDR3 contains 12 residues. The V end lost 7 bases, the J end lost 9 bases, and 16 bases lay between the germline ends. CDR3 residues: CASGLSRDKAFF. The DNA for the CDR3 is TGCGCCAGCGGCCTATCCCGGGACAAAGCTTTCTTT.

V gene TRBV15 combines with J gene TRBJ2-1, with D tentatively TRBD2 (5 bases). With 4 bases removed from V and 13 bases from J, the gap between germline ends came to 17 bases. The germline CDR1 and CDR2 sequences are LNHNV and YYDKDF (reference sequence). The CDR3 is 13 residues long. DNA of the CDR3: TGTGCCACCAGCACCACATTCGGGGAGACCCAGTTCTTC. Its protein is CATSTTFGETQFF. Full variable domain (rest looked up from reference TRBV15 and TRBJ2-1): DAMVIQNPRYQVTQFGKPVTLSCSQTLNHNVMYWYQQKSSQAPKLLFHYYDKDFNNEADTPDNFQSRRPNTSFCFLDIRSPGLGDTAMYLCATSTTFGETQFFGPGTRLTVL.

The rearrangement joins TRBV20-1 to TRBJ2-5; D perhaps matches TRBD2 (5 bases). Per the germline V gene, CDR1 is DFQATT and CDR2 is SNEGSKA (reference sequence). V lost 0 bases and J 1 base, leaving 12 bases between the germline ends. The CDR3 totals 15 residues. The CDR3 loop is CSARDGYGVQETQYF. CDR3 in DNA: TGCAGTGCTAGAGACGGGTACGGGGTCCAAGAGACCCAGTACTTC.